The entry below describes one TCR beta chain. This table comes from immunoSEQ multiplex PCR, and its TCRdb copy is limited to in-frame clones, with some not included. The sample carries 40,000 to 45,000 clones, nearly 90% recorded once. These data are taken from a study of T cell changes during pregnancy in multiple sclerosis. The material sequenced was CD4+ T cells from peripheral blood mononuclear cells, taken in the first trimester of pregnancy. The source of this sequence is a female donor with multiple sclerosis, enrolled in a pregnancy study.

CDR3 amino acids: CASSLRDGYTF. The DNA of the CDR3 is TGTGCCAGCAGCTTGAGGGATGGCTACACCTTC. This chain uses TRBV11-2 with TRBJ1-2, with D uncertain. The CDR3 is 11 residues long. V lost 3 bases, J lost 6 bases, and 5 bases lay in between. The germline CDR1 and CDR2 sequences are SGHAT and FQNNGV.